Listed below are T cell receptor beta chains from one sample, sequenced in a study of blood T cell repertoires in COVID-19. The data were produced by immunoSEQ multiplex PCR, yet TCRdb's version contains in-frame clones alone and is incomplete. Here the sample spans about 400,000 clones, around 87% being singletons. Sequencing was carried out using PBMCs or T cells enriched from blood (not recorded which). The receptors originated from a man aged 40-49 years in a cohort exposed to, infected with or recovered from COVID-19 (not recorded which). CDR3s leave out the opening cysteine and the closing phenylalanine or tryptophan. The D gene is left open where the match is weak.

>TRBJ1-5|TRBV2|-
ASSLREGGKGQPQH
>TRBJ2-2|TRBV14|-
ASSQERANTGELF
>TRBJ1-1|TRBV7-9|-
ASSPTLNEAF
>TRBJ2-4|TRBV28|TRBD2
ASSSGLAGAPYIQY
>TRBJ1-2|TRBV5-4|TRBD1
ASSLGQGSNYGYT
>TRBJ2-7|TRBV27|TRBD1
ATWTGGYEQY
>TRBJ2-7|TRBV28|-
ASSSEYEQY
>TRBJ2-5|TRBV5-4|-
ASSLWTDQETQY
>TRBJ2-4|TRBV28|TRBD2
ATLGRVYIQY
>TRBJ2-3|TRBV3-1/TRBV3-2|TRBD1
ASSPSRGRTDTQY
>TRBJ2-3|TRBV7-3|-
ASSLTRPPDTQY
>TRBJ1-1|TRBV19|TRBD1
ASSIDRVGTEAF
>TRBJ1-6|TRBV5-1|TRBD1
ASSPDRGSPLH
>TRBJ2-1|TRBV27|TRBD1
ASSLGQGARDEQF
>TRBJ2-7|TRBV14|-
ASSQDLSPGYSYEQY
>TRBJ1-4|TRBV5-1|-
ASSPGAVATNEKLF
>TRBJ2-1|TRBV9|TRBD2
ASSVAGSGRTNEQF
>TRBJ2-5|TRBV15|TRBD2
ATSRGGRAGGETQY
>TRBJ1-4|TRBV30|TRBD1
AWKPFGTGGRTNEKLF
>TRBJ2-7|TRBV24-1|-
ATSRQGGTEQY
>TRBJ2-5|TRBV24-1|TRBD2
ATSDHTSGRRETQY
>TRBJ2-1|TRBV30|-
AWEPGGNEQF
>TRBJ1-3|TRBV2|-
ASVEQGRDTIY
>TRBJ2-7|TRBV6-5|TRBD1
ASSYSDRGPYEQY
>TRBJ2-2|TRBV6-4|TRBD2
ASSELAANTGELF
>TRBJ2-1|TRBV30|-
AWGALASFDEQF
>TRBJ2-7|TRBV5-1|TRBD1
ASSTGTGGIEQY
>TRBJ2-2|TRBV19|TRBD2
ASSIGAGANTGELF
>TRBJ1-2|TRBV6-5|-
ASRDIDRNYGYT
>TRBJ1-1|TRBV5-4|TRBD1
ASSLYLQGNGEAF
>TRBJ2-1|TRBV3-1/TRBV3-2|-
ASSQDPNNEQF
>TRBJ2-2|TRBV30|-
AWSQARAGELF
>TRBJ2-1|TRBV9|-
ASSVGPSPADEQF
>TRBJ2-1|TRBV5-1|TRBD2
ASSFTSGDYNEQF
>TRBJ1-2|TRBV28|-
ASSLEGPASGYT
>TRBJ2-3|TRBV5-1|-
ASSTRSYYTDTQY
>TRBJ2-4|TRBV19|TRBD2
ASSRSLSSGGWDIQY
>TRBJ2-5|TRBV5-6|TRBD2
ASSLKLAGGETQY
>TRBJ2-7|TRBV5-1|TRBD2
ASSPGGYEQY
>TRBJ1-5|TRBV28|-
ASSLLNYYSNQPQH
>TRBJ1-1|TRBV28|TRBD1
ASSLPGQTRTDAF
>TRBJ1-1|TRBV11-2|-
ASSLDPETEAF
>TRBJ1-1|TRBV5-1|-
ASSAEPTGQNTEAF
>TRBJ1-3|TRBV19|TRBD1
ASQTGAGNTIY
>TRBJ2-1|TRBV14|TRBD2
ASSLLAGGRYNEQF
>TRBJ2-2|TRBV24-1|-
ATSDSGPRGGELF
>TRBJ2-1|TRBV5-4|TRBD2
ASSTPTSGRVNEQF
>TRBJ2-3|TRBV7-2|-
ASSLVGGGTDTQY
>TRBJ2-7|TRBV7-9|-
ASSLQGGYEQY
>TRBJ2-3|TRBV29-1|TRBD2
SVATSGRADTQY
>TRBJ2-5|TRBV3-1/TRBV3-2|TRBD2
ASSQLGGRSETQY
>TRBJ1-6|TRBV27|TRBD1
ASTTGDSPLH
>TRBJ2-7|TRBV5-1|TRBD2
ASSSGTSGRAGEQY
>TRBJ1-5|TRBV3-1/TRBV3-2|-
ASSFGQGRGQPQH
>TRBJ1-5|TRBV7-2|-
ASSLVVGGEGQPQH
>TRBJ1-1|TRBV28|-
ASSRPQWVNTEAF
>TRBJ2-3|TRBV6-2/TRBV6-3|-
ASSYSGPPDTQY
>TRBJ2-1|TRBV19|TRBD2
ASSTQRGPVNEQF
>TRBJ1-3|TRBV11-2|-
ASSLAHSIGNTIY
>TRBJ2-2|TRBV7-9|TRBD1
ASSLRGTGDTGELF